This TCR beta chain was documented in a study of technical replicates of blood from a few donors. TCRdb's copy holds only in-frame clones and misses some; the assay was immunoSEQ multiplex PCR. Of 51,000 or so clones in the sample, 90% to 95% were seen once. The germline V and J ends were trimmed by 1 base and 5 bases, with 12 bases remaining between them. The CDR3 has 15 amino acids. Germline V gene data show CDR1 as SGHTS and CDR2 as YDEGEE. Sequencing used PBMCs. The chain links TRBV5-8 to TRBJ1-4; weak D call: TRBD1 (5 bases). The clonotype was recovered from a human donor in good health. Some clones in this sample may be carry-over from other donors' samples. CDR3 in amino acids: CASSLMTAQNEKLFF. CDR3 sequence (DNA): TGTGCCAGCAGCTTGATGACAGCCCAAAATGAAAAACTGTTTTTT.